These 25 T cell receptor beta chains came from one sample sequenced in a study of T cell repertoires in cytomegalovirus infection (dated by TCRdb to about 2019). Sequencing instrument: Illumina HiSeq 1500. TCRdb trimmed public reads at Q25 via fastp, called clones via MiXCR and kept in-frame beta chains. One record per CDR3 amino acid sequence lists the most common genes and DNA. The sample table lists some 920,000 distinct CDR3 sequences, roughly 30% of them with a count of one. The ten largest clones add up to 13% of the sample. The meaning of the sample's treatment or condition label: in vitro stimulation with specific CMV peptide epitopes to enrich CMV-specific T cells. The antigens of these receptors remain unknown. The sequences come from cultured CD8+ T cells from PBMCs, collected from culture after CMV antigen stimulation. The receptors shown here come from a human donor in good health (CMV status not recorded). Some clones in this sample may be carry-over from other donors' samples.

This clonotype was found a few times. The rearrangement joins TRBV6-4 to TRBJ2-7; TRBD1 might be the D (5 bases). Germline CDR1 and CDR2: MRHNA and SNTAGT. CDR3 size: 13 residues. V was cut by 7 bases and J by 3 bases, with 13 bases left in between. CDR3 DNA: TGTGCCAGCACACCGAACCAGGGCTACGAGCAGTACGTC. This encodes CASTPNQGYEQYV.

As DNA, the CDR3 is TGTGCCAGCACCACGGGTTGTGGCCAGAACTATGGCTACACCTTC. Its translation is CASTTGCGQNYGYTF. The V call is TRBV12-3 or TRBV12-4, the J call TRBJ1-2, with unresolved D. V shed 7 bases and J shed 2 bases, with 17 bases lying between them. This CDR3 is 15 amino acids long.

This clonotype was detected ten times or more. The V and J genes are TRBV7-8 and TRBJ2-2, with TRBD1 identical over 10 bases. The CDR3 consists of 18 residues. J was trimmed by 1 base and V by 7 bases; bases with no gene match: 12. Germline lookup yields CDR1 SGHVS and CDR2 FQNEAQ. This CDR3 reads CASTNRARTGGNTGELFF. In DNA form, the CDR3 reads TGTGCCAGCACCAATAGAGCCCGGACAGGGGGGAACACCGGGGAGCTGTTTTTT.

Comment on this clonotype: A much larger clone lies one base from this, so it may be a read error. This chain connects TRBV7-4 to TRBJ2-7; D remains ambiguous. Germline V lookup: CDR1 SGHVT, CDR2 SQSDAQ. The CDR3 has 13 amino acids. The chain's CDR3 is CANSLDRTYEQYF. CDR3 DNA: TGTGCCAACAGCTTAGACCGGACCTACGAGCAGTACTTC.

The chain has TRBV10-3 and TRBJ2-1; weak D call: TRBD1 (5 bases). V dropped 3 bases and J dropped 8 bases, with 8 bases sitting between them. The CDR3 is 12 amino acids. Germline CDR1 is ENHRY and CDR2 is SYGVKD. For the CDR3, the DNA is TGTGCCATCAGTGATAGGGGTGATGAGCAGTTCTTC. Its translation: CAISDRGDEQFF.

The V call is TRBV19, the J call TRBJ2-2; 9 bases match TRBD1. The germline gives CDR1 LNHDA, CDR2 SQIVND (reference sequence). There are 16 residues in the CDR3. J lost 5 bases, V lost 6 bases, and 10 bases had no gene match. This chain's CDR3 is CASREHTGGMTGELFF. In nucleotides, the CDR3 is TGTGCCAGTAGGGAACATACAGGGGGCATGACCGGGGAGCTGTTTTTT.

This rearrangement joins TRBV9 to TRBJ1-3; D is possibly TRBD1 (6 bases). The V and J ends lost 0 bases and 2 bases respectively, with 6 bases between them. CDR3 size: 14 residues. Germline CDR1 and CDR2: SGDLS and YYNGEE. Here the CDR3 reads CASSVGQAGNTIYF. In nucleotides, the CDR3 is TGTGCCAGCAGCGTAGGACAGGCTGGAAACACCATATATTTT. Based on the CDR3 plus reference TRBV9 and TRBJ1-3, the full variable domain is DSGVTQTPKHLITATGQRVTLRCSPRSGDLSVYWYQQSLDQGLQFLIQYYNGEERAKGNILERFSAQQFPDLHSELNLSSLELGDSALYFCASSVGQAGNTIYFGEGSWLTVV.

The table lists this clonotype with a few counts. The chain joins TRBV6-2 or TRBV6-3 to TRBJ2-7; 9 positions agree with TRBD1. This CDR3 has 15 residues. Per the germline V gene, CDR1 is MNHEY and CDR2 is SVGEGT. V was pared by 6 bases and J by 0 bases, with 6 bases of the junction left unmatched. The CDR3, as DNA: TGTGCCAGCAGCAGACGACAGGGGGGCTCCTACGAGCAGTACGTC. It specifies CASSRRQGGSYEQYV.

The chain recombines TRBV6-5 with TRBJ2-1; TRBD2 matches 11 bases. CDR3 size: 16 residues. V trimming: 0 bases; J trimming: 8 bases; junction bases outside the gene matches: 6. Germline V gene lookup returns CDR1 MNHEY and CDR2 SVGAGI. CDR3 amino acids: CASSYSFSGGADEQFF. The CDR3 region has the DNA TGTGCCAGCAGTTACTCGTTTAGCGGGGGGGCTGATGAGCAGTTCTTC.

The CDR3 loop reads CASSEGSFFYGYTF. CDR3 nucleotide sequence: TGTGCCAGCAGTGAAGGCAGCTTTTTTTATGGCTACACCTTC. V and J are TRBV2 and TRBJ1-2; D is unresolved. The germline CDR1 and CDR2 sequences are SNHLY and FYNNEI. The CDR3 sequence is 14 residues long. V lost 1 base to trimming and J lost 5 bases, with 11 bases between them.

This clonotype came up a few times. The rearrangement uses TRBV12-3 or TRBV12-4 and TRBJ2-5, with 10 bases that match TRBD1. J lost 3 bases, V lost 6 bases, and 4 bases had no gene match. CDR3 length: 14 residues. The CDR3 here is CASSGTGAEETQYF. The CDR3 bases are TGTGCCAGCAGCGGGACAGGGGCAGAAGAGACCCAGTACTTC.

In its sample, this clonotype was seen a few times. This rearrangement joins TRBV5-4 to TRBJ1-1; D is ambiguous. Germline V gene lookup returns CDR1 SGHNT and CDR2 YYREEE (reference sequence). V lost 4 bases and J lost 6, with 19 bases in between. The CDR3 is made up of 15 amino acids. The CDR3 protein is CASSRDTAGLSEAFF. The CDR3 nucleotides read TGTGCCAGCAGCCGTGACACGGCTGGCCTATCTGAAGCTTTCTTT.

The V call is TRBV19, the J call TRBJ2-1; D unclear. Germline CDR1 and CDR2: LNHDA and SQIVND (reference sequence). V gave up 4 bases and J gave up 4 bases, with 17 bases separating them. This CDR3 has 16 residues. This CDR3 is CASSRTSTSEYNEQFF. CDR3 nucleotide sequence: TGTGCCAGTAGTAGGACGAGTACTTCAGAATACAATGAGCAGTTCTTC.

This clonotype turned up a few times. The chain joins TRBV14 to TRBJ2-1; D uncertain. Germline-derived CDR1 and CDR2 are SGHDN and FVKESK. V lost 5 bases and J 7 bases, leaving 12 bases between the germline ends. The CDR3 runs 13 residues. CDR3 DNA: TGTGCCAGCAGCTTGGAAAACCGTAATGAGCAGTTCTTC. Translation gives CASSLENRNEQFF.

There are a few counts of this clonotype. The chain uses TRBV28 and TRBJ2-7, with D unresolved. Germline V gene lookup returns CDR1 MDHEN and CDR2 SYDVKM. The CDR3 spans 12 residues. Deletions cut 5 bases from V and 3 bases from J, with 8 bases between. This CDR3 is CASSHRVYEQYV. The DNA for the CDR3 is TGTGCCAGCAGTCACAGAGTCTACGAGCAGTACGTC.

The V and J genes are TRBV6-4 and TRBJ2-2, with 8 nucleotides matching TRBD1. The CDR3 is made up of 14 amino acids. The germline V gene has CDR1 MRHNA and CDR2 SNTAGT. V was clipped by 9 bases and J by 0 bases; unmatched bases: 3. The CDR3: CARQDRANTGELFF. As DNA, the CDR3 is TGTGCCAGACAGGACAGGGCGAACACCGGGGAGCTGTTTTTT.

Of note for this clonotype: This clone may be a read error of a much larger clone one base away. The chain couples TRBV7-6 to TRBJ2-3, with D possibly TRBD1 on 6 matching bases. CDR1 is SGHVS and CDR2 is FNYEAQ in the germline V gene. CDR3 size: 15 residues. In nucleotides, the CDR3 is TGTACCAGCAGCCGGACAGCCTCAAGAACAGATACGCAGTATTTT. It codes for CTSSRTASRTDTQYF.

This clonotype has more than one count but fewer than ten. The chain joins TRBV6-2 or TRBV6-3 to TRBJ2-1, with 9 bases identical to TRBD2. Per germline, CDR1 MNHEY and CDR2 SVGEGT. The CDR3 length is 16 residues. After removal of 0 bases from V and 7 bases from J, the junction contained 7 bases not matched to a gene. The CDR3 sequence is CASSYSRAGGRNEQFF. The CDR3 coding sequence is TGTGCCAGCAGTTACTCGAGAGCGGGGGGCCGGAATGAGCAGTTCTTC.

This clonotype occurred many times. This chain links TRBV11-3 with TRBJ2-3, with 13 bases lining up with TRBD2. Trimming cost V 5 bases and J 4 bases; bases outside gene matches: 6. The CDR3 runs 16 residues. The V gene's germline CDR1 is SGHNT and CDR2 YENEEA. CDR3 nucleotides: TGTGCCAGCAGCCCACGGACTAGCGGGGGCGCAGATACGCAGTATTTT. This sequence encodes CASSPRTSGGADTQYF.

The rearrangement links TRBV7-6 to TRBJ2-5, with D possibly being TRBD1 (6 bases). Germline V gene data show CDR1 as SGHVS and CDR2 as FNYEAQ. The CDR3 contains 13 residues. Trimming cost V 3 bases and J 7 bases, with 12 bases left between them. The CDR3 region is CASSFTEQGTQYF. The CDR3 bases are TGTGCCAGCAGCTTTACAGAACAGGGGACCCAGTACTTC.

This clonotype was detected a few times. The gene calls are TRBV10-3 and TRBJ2-1; D is unresolved. Germline-derived CDR1 and CDR2 are ENHRY and SYGVKD. V was cut by 8 bases and J by 5 bases, with 4 bases left in between. This CDR3 is 10 amino acids long. The chain's CDR3 is CAIGNNEQFF. The DNA for the CDR3 is TGTGCCATCGGGAACAATGAGCAGTTCTTC.

The V and J genes are TRBV19 and TRBJ2-7; D is possibly TRBD2 (6 bases). Trimming cost V 8 bases and J 2 bases, with 16 bases left between them. The CDR3 runs to 14 residues. The germline V gene encodes CDR1 LNHDA and CDR2 SQIVND (reference sequence). The CDR3 loop is CASSPHGGPYEQYV. The DNA for the CDR3 is TGTGCCAGTTCCCCCCACGGGGGACCCTACGAGCAGTACGTC.

V is TRBV6-6 and J is TRBJ2-1; no clear D gene. V lost 2 bases, J lost 2 bases, and 10 bases lay in between. Germline V CDR1 and CDR2: MNHNY, SVGAGI (reference sequence). The CDR3 length is 15 residues. The CDR3 DNA reads TGTGCCAGCAGTTACCACGCGTCGACCTACAATGAGCAGTTCTTC. Its protein is CASSYHASTYNEQFF.

This clonotype was seen only a few times. This chain joins TRBV7-2 and TRBJ2-3; maybe TRBD1 (7 bases). The germline V and J ends were trimmed by 7 bases and 0 bases, with 14 bases remaining between them. Germline V CDR1 and CDR2: SGHTA, FQGNSA. CDR3 length equals 15 residues. The CDR3 protein is CASIRGRPSTDTQYF. CDR3 DNA sequence: TGTGCCAGCATCAGGGGGAGGCCCAGCACAGATACGCAGTATTTT.

V usage is TRBV5-6 and J usage is TRBJ2-5; 7 nucleotides match TRBD2. V dropped 2 bases and J dropped 1; count of bases not matched to a gene: 8. The CDR3 is 16 amino acids. Germline V gene data show CDR1 as SGHDT and CDR2 as YYEEEE. CDR3 loop: CASSFSWGGIQETQYF. The CDR3 region has the DNA TGTGCCAGCAGCTTTTCTTGGGGGGGGATCCAAGAGACCCAGTACTTC.